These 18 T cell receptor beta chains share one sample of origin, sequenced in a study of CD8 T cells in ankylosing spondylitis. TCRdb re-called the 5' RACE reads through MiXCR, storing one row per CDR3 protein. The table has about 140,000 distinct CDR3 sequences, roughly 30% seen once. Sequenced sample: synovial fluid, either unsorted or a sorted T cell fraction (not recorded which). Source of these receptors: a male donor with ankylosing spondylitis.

In DNA, the CDR3 is TGTGCCAGCAGCTTAGGTGTGATGGGAACCGGGGAGCTGTTTTTT. Its translation: CASSLGVMGTGELFF. This chain uses TRBV11-2 with TRBJ2-2; D unresolved. Trimming took off 1 base at V and 5 bases at J, with 11 bases between the two ends. There are 15 residues in the CDR3. The V gene's germline CDR1 is SGHAT and CDR2 FQNNGV.

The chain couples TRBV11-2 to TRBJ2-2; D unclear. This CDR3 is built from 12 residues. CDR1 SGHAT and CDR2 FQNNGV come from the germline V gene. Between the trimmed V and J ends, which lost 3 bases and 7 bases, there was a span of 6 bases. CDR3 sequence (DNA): TGTGCCAGCAGCTTGGTAAACGGGGAGCTGTTTTTT. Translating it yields CASSLVNGELFF. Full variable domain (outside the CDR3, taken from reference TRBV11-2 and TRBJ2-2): EAGVAQSPRYKIIEKRQSVAFWCNPISGHATLYWYQQILGQGPKLLIQFQNNGVVDDSQLPKDRFSAERLKGVDSTLKIQPAKLEDSAVYLCASSLVNGELFFGEGSRLTVL.

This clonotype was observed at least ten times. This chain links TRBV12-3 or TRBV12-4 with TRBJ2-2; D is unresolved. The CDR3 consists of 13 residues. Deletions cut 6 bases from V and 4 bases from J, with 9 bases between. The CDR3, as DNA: TGTGCCAGCAGGCAGACCTCCACCGGGGAGCTGTTTTTT. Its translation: CASRQTSTGELFF.

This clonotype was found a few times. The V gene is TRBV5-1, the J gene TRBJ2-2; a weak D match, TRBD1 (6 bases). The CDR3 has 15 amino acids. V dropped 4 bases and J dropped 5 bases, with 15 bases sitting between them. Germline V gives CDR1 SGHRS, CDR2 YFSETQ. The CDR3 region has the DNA TGCGCCAGCAGCCTTCGGACAGCTGGGACCGGGGAGCTGTTTTTT. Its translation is CASSLRTAGTGELFF.

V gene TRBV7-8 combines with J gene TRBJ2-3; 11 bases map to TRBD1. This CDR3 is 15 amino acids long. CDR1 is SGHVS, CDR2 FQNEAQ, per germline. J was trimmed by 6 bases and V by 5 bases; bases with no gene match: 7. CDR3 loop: CASSIGQGARDTQYF. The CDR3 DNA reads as TGTGCCAGCAGCATCGGACAGGGGGCAAGGGATACGCAGTATTTT.

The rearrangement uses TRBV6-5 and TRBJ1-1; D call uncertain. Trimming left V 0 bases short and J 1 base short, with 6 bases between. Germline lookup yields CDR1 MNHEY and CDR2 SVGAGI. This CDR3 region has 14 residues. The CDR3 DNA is TGTGCCAGCAGTTACTCAGACAAGAACACTGAAGCTTTCTTT. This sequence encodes CASSYSDKNTEAFF.

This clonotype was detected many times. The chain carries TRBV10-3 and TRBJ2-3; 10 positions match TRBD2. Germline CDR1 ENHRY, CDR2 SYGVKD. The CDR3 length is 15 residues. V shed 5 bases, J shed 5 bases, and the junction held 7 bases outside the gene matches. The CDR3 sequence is CAISLAGASKDTQYF. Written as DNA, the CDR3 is TGTGCCATCAGTCTAGCGGGAGCATCGAAAGATACGCAGTATTTT.

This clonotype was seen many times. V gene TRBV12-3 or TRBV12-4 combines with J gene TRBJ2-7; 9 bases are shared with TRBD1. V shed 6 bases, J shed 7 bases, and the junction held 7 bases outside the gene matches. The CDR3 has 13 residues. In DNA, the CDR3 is TGTGCCAGCAGGCCACAGGGGGCGGGTGAGCAGTACTTC. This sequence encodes CASRPQGAGEQYF.

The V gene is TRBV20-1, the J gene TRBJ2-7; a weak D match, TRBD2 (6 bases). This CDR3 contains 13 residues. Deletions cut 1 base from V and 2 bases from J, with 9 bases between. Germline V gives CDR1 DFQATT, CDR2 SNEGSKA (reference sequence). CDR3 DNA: TGCAGTGCTAGAGCTAGCGACCCCTACGAGCAGTACTTC. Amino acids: CSARASDPYEQYF.

CDR3 loop: CSASYDSSYNSPLHF. For the CDR3, the DNA is TGCAGTGCTAGTTATGACAGCTCCTATAATTCACCCCTCCACTTT. The V and J genes are TRBV20-1 and TRBJ1-6; maybe TRBD1 (5 bases). Trimming took 3 bases from V and 0 from J, leaving 9 bases between them. The CDR3 spans 15 residues. Germline CDR1 reads DFQATT; CDR2 reads SNEGSKA (reference sequence).

CDR3 in DNA: TGTGCCACCAGCAGAGATCGCGGGACTGAAGGGACCAAAAACATTCAGTACTTC. Translated: CATSRDRGTEGTKNIQYF. The chain carries TRBV15 and TRBJ2-4; the D gene is possibly TRBD2 (6 bases). The CDR3 loop spans 18 amino acids. V dropped 0 bases and J dropped 2 bases, with 17 bases sitting between them. Germline loops: CDR1 LNHNV, CDR2 YYDKDF (reference sequence).

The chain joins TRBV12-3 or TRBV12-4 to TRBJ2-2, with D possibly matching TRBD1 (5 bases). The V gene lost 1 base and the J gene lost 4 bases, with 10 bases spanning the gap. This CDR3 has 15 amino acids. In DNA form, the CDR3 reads TGTGCCAGCAGTTTAGTAGGTGGGGCCACCGGGGAGCTGTTTTTT. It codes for CASSLVGGATGELFF.

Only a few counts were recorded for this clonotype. The CDR3 loop is CSANDLSTDTQYF. CDR3 coding DNA: TGCAGTGCTAACGACTTGTCCACAGATACGCAGTATTTT. The chain couples TRBV20-1 to TRBJ2-3; D ambiguous. Germline lookup yields CDR1 DFQATT and CDR2 SNEGSKA (reference sequence). The CDR3 consists of 13 residues. V lost 4 bases and J lost 2, with 10 bases in between.

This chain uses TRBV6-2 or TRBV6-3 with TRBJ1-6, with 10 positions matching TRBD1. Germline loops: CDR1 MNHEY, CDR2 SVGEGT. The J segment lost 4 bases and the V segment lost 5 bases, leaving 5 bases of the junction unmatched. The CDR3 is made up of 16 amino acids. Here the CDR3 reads CASSLGTGVYNSPLHF. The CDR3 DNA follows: TGTGCCAGCAGTCTCGGGACAGGGGTTTATAATTCACCCCTCCACTTT.

Written as DNA, the CDR3 is TGTGCCAGCAGACCCACAGGGGCGACTGAAGCTTTCTTT. Its protein product is CASRPTGATEAFF. The gene calls are TRBV6-6 and TRBJ1-1, with 7 bases aligning to TRBD1. Trimming removed 6 bases from V and 5 bases from J; junction bases left unmatched: 6. The V gene's germline CDR1 is MNHNY and CDR2 SVGAGI (reference sequence). This CDR3 spans 13 amino acids.

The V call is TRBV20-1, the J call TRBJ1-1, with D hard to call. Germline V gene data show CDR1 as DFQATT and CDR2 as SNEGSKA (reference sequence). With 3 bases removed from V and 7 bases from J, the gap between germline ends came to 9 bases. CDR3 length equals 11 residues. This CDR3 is CSASSAVEAFF. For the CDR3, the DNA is TGCAGTGCTAGTTCGGCAGTTGAAGCTTTCTTT.

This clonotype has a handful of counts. Here the CDR3 DNA reads TGTGCCAGCAGTGATACCAATTTGTCACCCCTCCACTTT. Amino acids: CASSDTNLSPLHF. This sequence joins TRBV27 and TRBJ1-6; no firm D call. V was shortened by 5 bases and J by 10 bases, with 12 bases between the two germline ends. Germline V gene sequence: CDR1 MNHEY, CDR2 SMNVEV (reference sequence). CDR3 length equals 13 residues.

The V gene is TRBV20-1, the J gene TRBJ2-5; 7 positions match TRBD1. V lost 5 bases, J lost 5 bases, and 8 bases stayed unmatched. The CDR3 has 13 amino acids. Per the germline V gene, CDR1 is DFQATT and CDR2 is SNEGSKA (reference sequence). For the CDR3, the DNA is TGCAGTGCTTTACTCCGGGACAGTGAGACCCAGTACTTC. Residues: CSALLRDSETQYF.